This T cell receptor (beta chain) was identified in a study of T cells after posttransplantation cyclophosphamide. The assay was immunoSEQ multiplex PCR, and TCRdb's table has in-frame clones only and misses some. The data show a few thousand clones, more than 80% seen once. This CDR3 comprises 15 residues. CDR1 SNHLY and CDR2 FYNNEI come from the germline V gene. V lost 2 bases and J lost 4; bases outside the gene matches: 5. Cyclophosphamide on days +3 and +4 followed busulfan-fludarabine conditioning and a marrow graft. Study-wide findings and caveats: Donor CD8+ memory clones often dominated recipient blood repertoires at later times.

Comments on this clone: Its antigen is undetermined.

Sample: PBMCs, taken after allogeneic stem cell transplant with posttransplant cyclophosphamide. The chain combines TRBV2 with TRBJ2-1; 7 positions agree with TRBD2. This TCR was sampled from a female patient aged 50-60 years who received an allogeneic stem cell transplant from an unrelated donor, was CMV-positive, and had acute and chronic GVHD. Some T cells may trace back to the graft donor. The CDR3 coding sequence is TGTGCCAGCAGTGAACGCAGCGGGGTATACAATGAGCAGTTCTTC. Translated, it gives CASSERSGVYNEQFF. The complete variable domain, with remaining parts taken from reference TRBV2 and TRBJ2-1, reads EPEVTQTPSHQVTQMGQEVILRCVPISNHLYFYWYRQILGQKVEFLVSFYNNEISEKSEIFDDQFSVERPDGSNFTLKIRSTKLEDSAMYFCASSERSGVYNEQFFGPGTRLTVL.